Shown below are 5 T cell receptor beta chains from a single sample sequenced in a study of T-cell reconstitution after alpha-beta-depleted transplantation in children. The authors prepared the TCRbeta library with unique molecular identifiers. One entry per CDR3 protein, called by TCRdb with MiXCR from the PCR reads. The sample carries roughly 350,000 distinct CDR3 sequences, 15% to 20% recorded once. Specimen: PBMCs, mostly from graft donor cells, collected 360 days after TCRalphabeta/CD19-depleted stem cell transplant. These receptors were collected from a male patient between 2 and 10 years old who had a stem cell transplant for acute lymphoblastic leukemia, so the T cells may come from the graft donor.

This clonotype came up a few times. The chain uses TRBV28 and TRBJ2-2, with D maybe TRBD1 (5 bases). The CDR3 extends over 14 amino acids. CDR1 MDHEN and CDR2 SYDVKM come from the germline V gene. V lost 4 bases to trimming and J lost 2 bases, with 8 bases between them. The CDR3 DNA reads TGTGCCAGCAGTTACACAGGAAACACCGGGGAGCTGTTTTTT. Residues: CASSYTGNTGELFF.

This clonotype was recorded at least ten times. The V and J genes are TRBV4-3 and TRBJ2-7; 13 nucleotides match TRBD2. Germline assignment: CDR1 LGHNA and CDR2 YSLEER. This CDR3 has 19 amino acids. V was clipped by 6 bases and J by 6 bases; unmatched bases: 20. The CDR3 nucleotides read TGCGCCAGCAGTCCAGGACTAGCGGGAGATCAGTTCTACTACTCCGAGCAGTACTTC. This translates into CASSPGLAGDQFYYSEQYF.

There are many counts of this clonotype. V gene TRBV6-5 combines with J gene TRBJ1-4, with D tentatively TRBD1 (5 bases). V lost 2 bases to trimming and J lost 7 bases, with 14 bases between them. Germline CDR1 and CDR2: MNHEY and SVGAGI. The CDR3 covers 15 residues. The CDR3, as DNA: TGTGCCAGCAGTTACCAACTCGGGAGGGGTGAAAAACTGTTTTTT. Protein product: CASSYQLGRGEKLFF.

The genes are TRBV15 and TRBJ2-7; D is uncertain. Deletions cut 0 bases from V and 0 bases from J, with 6 bases between. The CDR3 runs 14 residues. CDR1 is LNHNV, CDR2 YYDKDF, per germline (reference sequence). The CDR3 sequence is CATSRDRSSYEQYF. The CDR3 DNA is TGTGCCACCAGCAGAGATCGCTCCTCCTACGAGCAGTACTTC.

This clonotype has more than one count but fewer than ten. The V call is TRBV24-1, the J call TRBJ2-1, with 10 bases aligning to TRBD1. The CDR3 extends over 14 amino acids. CDR1 is KGHDR and CDR2 is SFDVKD in the germline V gene. V was clipped by 10 bases and J by 11 bases; unmatched bases: 13. The CDR3 coding sequence is TGTGCCACACCCGGGACAGGGGTCGAAGATAAGCAGTTCTTC. Translated: CATPGTGVEDKQFF.